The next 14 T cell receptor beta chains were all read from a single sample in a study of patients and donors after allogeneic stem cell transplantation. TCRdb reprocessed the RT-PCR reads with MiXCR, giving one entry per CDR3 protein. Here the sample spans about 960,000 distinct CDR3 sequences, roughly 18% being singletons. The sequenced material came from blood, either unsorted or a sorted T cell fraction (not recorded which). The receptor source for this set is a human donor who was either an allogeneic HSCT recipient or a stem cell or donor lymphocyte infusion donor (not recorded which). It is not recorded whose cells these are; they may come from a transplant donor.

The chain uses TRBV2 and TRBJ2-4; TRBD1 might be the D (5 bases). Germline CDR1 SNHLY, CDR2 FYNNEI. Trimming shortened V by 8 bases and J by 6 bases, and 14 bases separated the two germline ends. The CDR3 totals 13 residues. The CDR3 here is CASSELGRNIQYF. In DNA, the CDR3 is TGTGCCAGCTCAGAGCTGGGGCGAAACATTCAGTACTTC.

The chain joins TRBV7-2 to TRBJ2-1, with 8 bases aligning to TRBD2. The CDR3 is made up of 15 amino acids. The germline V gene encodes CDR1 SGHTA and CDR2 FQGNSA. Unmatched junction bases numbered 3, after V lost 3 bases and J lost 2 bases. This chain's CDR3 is CASSFRAGAYNEQFF. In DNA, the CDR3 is TGTGCCAGCAGCTTTCGAGCGGGGGCCTACAATGAGCAGTTCTTC.

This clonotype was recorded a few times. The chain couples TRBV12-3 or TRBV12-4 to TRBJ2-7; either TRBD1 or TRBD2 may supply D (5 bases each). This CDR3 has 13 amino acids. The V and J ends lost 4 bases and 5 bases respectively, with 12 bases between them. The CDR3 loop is CASSWGPRNEQYF. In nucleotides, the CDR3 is TGTGCCAGCAGTTGGGGACCAAGAAACGAGCAGTACTTC.

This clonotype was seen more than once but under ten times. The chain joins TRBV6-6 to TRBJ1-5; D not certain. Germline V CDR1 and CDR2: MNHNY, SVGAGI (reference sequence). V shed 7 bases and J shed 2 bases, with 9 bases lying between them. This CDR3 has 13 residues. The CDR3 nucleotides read TGTGCCAGCACCCTCATGGGCAATCAGCCCCAGCATTTT. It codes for CASTLMGNQPQHF.

CDR3 sequence reads: CASSQESVQSGGPYNEQFF. In DNA, the CDR3 is TGTGCCAGCAGCCAAGAATCAGTCCAATCGGGGGGGCCTTACAATGAGCAGTTCTTC. The chain carries TRBV3-1 and TRBJ2-1, with 8 bases fitting TRBD2. V lost 0 bases and J lost 4; bases outside the gene matches: 14. This CDR3 has 19 amino acids. Germline V gene sequence: CDR1 LGHDT, CDR2 YNNKEL (reference sequence).

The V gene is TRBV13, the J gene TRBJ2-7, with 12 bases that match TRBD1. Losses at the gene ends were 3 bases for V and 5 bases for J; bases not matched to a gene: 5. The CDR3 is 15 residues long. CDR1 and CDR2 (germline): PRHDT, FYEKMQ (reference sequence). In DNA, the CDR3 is TGTGCCAGCAGCTTTTCCGGGACAGGGGGCCACGAGCAGTACTTC. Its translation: CASSFSGTGGHEQYF. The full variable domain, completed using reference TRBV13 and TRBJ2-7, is AAGVIQSPRHLIKEKRETATLKCYPIPRHDTVYWYQQGPGQDPQFLISFYEKMQSDKGSIPDRFSAQQFSDYHSELNMSSLELGDSALYFCASSFSGTGGHEQYFGPGTRLTVT.

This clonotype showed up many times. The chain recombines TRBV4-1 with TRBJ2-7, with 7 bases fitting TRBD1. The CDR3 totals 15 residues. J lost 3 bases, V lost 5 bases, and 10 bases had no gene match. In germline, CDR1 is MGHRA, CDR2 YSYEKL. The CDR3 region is CASSSQRDRFYEQYF. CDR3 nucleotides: TGCGCCAGCAGCTCACAACGGGACAGATTCTACGAGCAGTACTTC.

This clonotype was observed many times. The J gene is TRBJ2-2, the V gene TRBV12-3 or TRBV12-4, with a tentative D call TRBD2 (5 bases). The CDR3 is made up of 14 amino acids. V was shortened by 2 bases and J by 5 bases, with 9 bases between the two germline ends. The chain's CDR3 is CASSLFGVTGELFF. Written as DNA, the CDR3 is TGTGCCAGCAGTTTATTCGGGGTAACCGGGGAGCTGTTTTTT.

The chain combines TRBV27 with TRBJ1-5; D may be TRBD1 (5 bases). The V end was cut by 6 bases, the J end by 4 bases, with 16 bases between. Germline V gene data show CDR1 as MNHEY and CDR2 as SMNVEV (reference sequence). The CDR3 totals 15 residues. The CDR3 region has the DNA TGTGCCAGCAGATTACTGGGGTCAGGGAATCAGCCCCAGCATTTT. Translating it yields CASRLLGSGNQPQHF.

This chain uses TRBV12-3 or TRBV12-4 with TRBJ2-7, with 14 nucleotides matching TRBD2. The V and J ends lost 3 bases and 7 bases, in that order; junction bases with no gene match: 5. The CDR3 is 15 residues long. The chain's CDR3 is CASSLGLAGVREQYF. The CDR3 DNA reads TGTGCCAGCAGTTTGGGACTAGCGGGAGTGCGAGAGCAGTACTTC.

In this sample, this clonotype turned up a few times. This CDR3 reads CASSSNHNTGELFF. The DNA of the CDR3 is TGTGCCAGCTCGTCCAACCATAACACCGGGGAGCTGTTTTTT. V and J are TRBV18 and TRBJ2-2; unclear D gene. The CDR3 totals 14 residues. The V gene's germline CDR1 is KGHSH and CDR2 LQKENI. V lost 6 bases and J lost 2, with 10 bases in between.

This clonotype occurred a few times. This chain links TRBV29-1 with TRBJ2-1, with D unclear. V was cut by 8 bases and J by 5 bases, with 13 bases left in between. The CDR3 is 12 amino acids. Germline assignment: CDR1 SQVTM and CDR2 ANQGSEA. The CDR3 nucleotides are TGCAGCACCACCCGACCGGACAATGAGCAGTTCTTC. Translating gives CSTTRPDNEQFF.

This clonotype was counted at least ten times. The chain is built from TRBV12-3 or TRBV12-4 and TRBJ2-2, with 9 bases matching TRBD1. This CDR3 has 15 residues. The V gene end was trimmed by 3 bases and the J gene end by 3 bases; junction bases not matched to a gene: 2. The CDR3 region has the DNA TGTGCCAGCAGTTTGGGGGACAGGGACACCGGGGAGCTGTTTTTT. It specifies CASSLGDRDTGELFF.

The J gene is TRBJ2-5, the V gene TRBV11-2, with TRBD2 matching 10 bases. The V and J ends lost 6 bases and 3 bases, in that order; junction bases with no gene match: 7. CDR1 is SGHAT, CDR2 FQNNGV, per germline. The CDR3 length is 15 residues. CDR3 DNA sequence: TGTGCCAGCAGTTTACTAGCGGGACCGGAAGAGACCCAGTACTTC. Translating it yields CASSLLAGPEETQYF.